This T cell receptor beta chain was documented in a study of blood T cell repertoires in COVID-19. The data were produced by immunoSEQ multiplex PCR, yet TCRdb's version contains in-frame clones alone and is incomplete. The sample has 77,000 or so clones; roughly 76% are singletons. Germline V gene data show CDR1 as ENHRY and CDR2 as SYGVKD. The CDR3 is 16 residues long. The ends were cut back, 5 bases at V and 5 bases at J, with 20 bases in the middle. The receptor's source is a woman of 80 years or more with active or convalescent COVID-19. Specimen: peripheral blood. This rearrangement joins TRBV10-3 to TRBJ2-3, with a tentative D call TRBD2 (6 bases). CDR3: CAISSVLGTLRDTQYF. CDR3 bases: TGTGCCATCAGTAGCGTCCTGGGGACTTTGAGAGATACGCAGTATTTT.